Sequencing of this T cell receptor (beta chain) was carried out in a study of CD8 T cells in Susac syndrome. The wider study: Within the sequenced Susac syndrome patient group, more than 5 exhibited active disease and roughly eight were in remission. Patients with Susac syndrome were therapy-naive, on corticosteroids, or on intravenous immunoglobulin alone at the time that blood was drawn.

General study findings and limits: The authors found no clonal expansion in Susac syndrome CD4+ T cell repertoires. Regarding the TCR sequencing and HLA analysis, the study admitted that a relatively small number of individuals were involved.

About this clonotype: As yet, its antigen is unknown.

Reverse transcription of roughly 0.5 to 1 ug RNA was carried out with random hexamers. MiXCR was run by TCRdb on the immunoSEQ multiplex PCR reads, yielding one entry per CDR3 protein. This sample has under 200,000 distinct CDR3 sequences, with about 96% found just once. V was pared by 8 bases and J by 2 bases, with 18 bases between. There are 14 residues in the CDR3. CDR1 SQVTM and CDR2 ANQGSEA come from the germline V gene. This chain links TRBV29-1 with TRBJ1-2; the D gene is possibly TRBD1 (6 bases). Sequences were obtained from CD4+ T cells from PBMCs. This TCR came from a human donor with Susac syndrome. CDR3 loop: CSTLDRRANYGYTF. CDR3 in DNA: TGCAGCACATTAGACAGGAGGGCGAACTATGGCTACACCTTC.